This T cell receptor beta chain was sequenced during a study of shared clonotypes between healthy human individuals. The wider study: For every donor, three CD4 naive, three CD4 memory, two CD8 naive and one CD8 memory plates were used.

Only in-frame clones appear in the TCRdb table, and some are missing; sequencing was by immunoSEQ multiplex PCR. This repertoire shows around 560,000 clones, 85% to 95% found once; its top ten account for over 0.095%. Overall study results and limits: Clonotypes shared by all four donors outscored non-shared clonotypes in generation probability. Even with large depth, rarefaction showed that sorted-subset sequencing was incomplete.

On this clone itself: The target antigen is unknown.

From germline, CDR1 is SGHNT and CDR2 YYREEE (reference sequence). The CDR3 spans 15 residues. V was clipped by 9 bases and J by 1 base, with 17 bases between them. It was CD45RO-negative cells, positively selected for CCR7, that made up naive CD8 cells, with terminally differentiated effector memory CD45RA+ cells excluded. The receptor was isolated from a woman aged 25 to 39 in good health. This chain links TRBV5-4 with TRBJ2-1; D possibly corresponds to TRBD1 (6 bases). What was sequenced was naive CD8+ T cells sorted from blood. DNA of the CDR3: TGTGCCACCATAGAATGGCAGGGGTCCTACAATGAGCAGTTCTTC. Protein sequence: CATIEWQGSYNEQFF.